This T cell receptor beta chain was found in a study of CD8+CD57+ T cells in acquired aplastic anemia. Overall study: The average for DNA from sorted CD4+ and CD8+ cells was 3 to 3.5 ug.

According to the study, genomic DNA was the template for TCR beta VDJ and CDR3 profiling. TCRdb used MiXCR to reprocess the reads, holding one entry per CDR3 protein. The sample shows 150,000 to 200,000 distinct CDR3 sequences, less than 60% of them seen only once. Findings and limits, study-wide: Patients and healthy controls showed no significant CD8+ Simpson's diversity difference.

Details on this clonotype: The antigen remains unidentified.

Flow cytometry had shown expanded CD8+CD57+ cells in the patients chosen for sequencing. The diagnosis in all patients was severe acquired aplastic anemia. Trimming removed 4 bases at V and 4 bases at J, with 20 bases between. The CDR3 covers 16 residues. CDR1 is LNHDA and CDR2 is SQIVND in the germline V gene (reference sequence). The rearrangement uses TRBV19 and TRBJ2-7; no clear D. This TCR was sampled from a human donor with aplastic anemia. Sequenced input: sorted CD4+, CD8+, or CD8+CD57+ T cells (not recorded which) from PBMCs. The CDR3 DNA follows: TGTGCCAGTAGTACCCGTGGAGTGGCCCGAGAGTACGAGCAGTACTTC. Translated: CASSTRGVAREYEQYF.